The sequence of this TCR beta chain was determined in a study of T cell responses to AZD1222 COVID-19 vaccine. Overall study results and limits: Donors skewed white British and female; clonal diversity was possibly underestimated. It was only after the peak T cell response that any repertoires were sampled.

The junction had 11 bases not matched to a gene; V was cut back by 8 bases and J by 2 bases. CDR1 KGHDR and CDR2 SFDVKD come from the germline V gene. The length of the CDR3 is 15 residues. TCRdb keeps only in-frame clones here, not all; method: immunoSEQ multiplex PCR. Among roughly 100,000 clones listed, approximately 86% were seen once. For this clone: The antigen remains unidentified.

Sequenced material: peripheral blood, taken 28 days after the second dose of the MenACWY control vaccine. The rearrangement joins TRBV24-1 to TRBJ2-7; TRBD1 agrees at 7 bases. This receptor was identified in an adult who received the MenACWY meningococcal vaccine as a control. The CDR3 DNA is TGTGCCACCATTCCTTCCGGGACAGCAACCTACGAGCAGTACTTC. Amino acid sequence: CATIPSGTATYEQYF.